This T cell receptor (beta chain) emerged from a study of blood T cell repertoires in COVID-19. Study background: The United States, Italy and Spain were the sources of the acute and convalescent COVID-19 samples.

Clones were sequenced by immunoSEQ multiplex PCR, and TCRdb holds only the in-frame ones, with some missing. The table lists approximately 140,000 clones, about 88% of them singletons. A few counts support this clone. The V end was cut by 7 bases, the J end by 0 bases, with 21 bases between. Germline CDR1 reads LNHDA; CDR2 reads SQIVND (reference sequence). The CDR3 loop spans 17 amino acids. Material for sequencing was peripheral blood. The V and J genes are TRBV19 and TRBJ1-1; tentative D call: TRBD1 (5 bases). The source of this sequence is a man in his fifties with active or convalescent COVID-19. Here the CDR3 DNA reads TGTGCCAGTACCCCACGAGACAGATTTAATATGAACACTGAAGCTTTCTTT. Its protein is CASTPRDRFNMNTEAFF.